This is a list of T cell receptor beta chains from one sample in a study of metastatic and nonmetastatic thyroid tumors. With MiXCR, TCRdb reprocessed the PCR reads. The sample lists over 15,000 clones, around 25% seen once, with 12% in the top ten. The sequencing sample was made of tumor tissue. These receptors were obtained from a female donor with papillary thyroid cancer or a benign thyroid nodule (not recorded which). Some clones in this sample may be carry-over from other donors' samples. CDR3s include the opening cysteine and the closing phenylalanine or tryptophan. D genes are given only for firm matches. The size entry is marked missing in some rows and otherwise reads once, few, many or a size class.

CDR3 protein: CASSPDRASLSGHPDEQYF; CDR3 DNA: TGTGCCAGCAGTCCTGACAGGGCATCCCTAAGCGGGCACCCAGACGAGCAGTACTTC; CDR3 length: 19; D gene: .; J gene: TRBJ2-7; V gene: TRBV6-2/TRBV6-3; clone size: many
CDR3 protein: CASSYSAGDYNEQFF; CDR3 DNA: TGTGCCAGCAGTTACTCTGCGGGGGACTACAATGAGCAGTTCTTC; CDR3 length: 15; D gene: TRBD2; J gene: TRBJ2-1; V gene: TRBV6-5; clone size: many
CDR3 protein: CASQGQPGYGYTF; CDR3 DNA: TGTGCCAGCCAGGGACAGCCGGGGTATGGCTACACCTTC; CDR3 length: 13; D gene: TRBD1; J gene: TRBJ1-2; V gene: TRBV6-1; clone size: .
CDR3 protein: CASGGVANVLTF; CDR3 DNA: TGTGCCAGCGGGGGGGTGGCCAACGTCCTGACTTTC; CDR3 length: 12; D gene: TRBD2; J gene: TRBJ2-6; V gene: TRBV3-1; clone size: .
CDR3 protein: CASRSGPAGGELFF; CDR3 DNA: TGTGCCAGCAGATCGGGGCCCGCAGGCGGGGAGCTGTTTTTT; CDR3 length: 14; D gene: .; J gene: TRBJ2-2; V gene: TRBV28; clone size: few
CDR3 protein: CSAGETLWGPQHF; CDR3 DNA: TGCAGTGCTGGGGAAACCCTGTGGGGGCCCCAGCATTTT; CDR3 length: 13; D gene: .; J gene: TRBJ1-5; V gene: TRBV20-1; clone size: .
CDR3 protein: CSAGRSSAPTDTQYF; CDR3 DNA: TGCAGTGCCGGGAGGTCTAGCGCTCCCACAGATACGCAGTATTTT; CDR3 length: 15; D gene: TRBD2; J gene: TRBJ2-3; V gene: TRBV20-1; clone size: many
CDR3 protein: CSALWTSGRAYEQYF; CDR3 DNA: TGCAGTGCTCTTTGGACTAGCGGGAGGGCCTACGAGCAGTACTTC; CDR3 length: 15; D gene: TRBD2; J gene: TRBJ2-7; V gene: TRBV20-1; clone size: .
CDR3 protein: CAWNLPGYGYTF; CDR3 DNA: TGTGCCTGGAACCTACCAGGCTATGGCTACACCTTC; CDR3 length: 12; D gene: .; J gene: TRBJ1-2; V gene: TRBV30; clone size: few
CDR3 protein: CAISERGTEADEQYF; CDR3 DNA: TGTGCCATCAGTGAACGTGGGACAGAAGCGGATGAGCAGTACTTC; CDR3 length: 15; D gene: TRBD1; J gene: TRBJ2-7; V gene: TRBV6-1; clone size: few
CDR3 protein: CASSQDLETQYF; CDR3 DNA: TGTGCCAGCAGCCAAGATTTAGAGACCCAGTACTTC; CDR3 length: 12; D gene: .; J gene: TRBJ2-5; V gene: TRBV3-1; clone size: .
CDR3 protein: CASSLPTGYFYGYTF; CDR3 DNA: TGTGCCAGCAGCCTACCAACAGGATACTTCTATGGCTACACCTTC; CDR3 length: 15; D gene: .; J gene: TRBJ1-2; V gene: TRBV7-2; clone size: .
CDR3 protein: CASSEPHARAQHF; CDR3 DNA: TGTGCCAGCAGTGAACCCCACGCCAGGGCCCAGCATTTT; CDR3 length: 13; D gene: .; J gene: TRBJ1-5; V gene: TRBV6-1; clone size: many
CDR3 protein: CASSETGAYGYTF; CDR3 DNA: TGTGCCAGCAGTGAAACTGGTGCATATGGCTACACCTTC; CDR3 length: 13; D gene: .; J gene: TRBJ1-2; V gene: TRBV6-1; clone size: medium-sized
CDR3 protein: CASRDRGENTEAFF; CDR3 DNA: TGCGCCAGCAGAGACAGGGGGGAGAACACTGAAGCTTTCTTT; CDR3 length: 14; D gene: TRBD1; J gene: TRBJ1-1; V gene: TRBV5-1; clone size: many
CDR3 protein: CAWSVRREGTEQFF; CDR3 DNA: TGTGCCTGGAGTGTACGGCGGGAGGGCACTGAGCAGTTCTTC; CDR3 length: 14; D gene: TRBD2; J gene: TRBJ2-1; V gene: TRBV30; clone size: medium-sized
CDR3 protein: CAISDGASGRNEQYF; CDR3 DNA: TGTGCCATCAGTGATGGGGCTAGCGGGAGAAACGAGCAGTACTTC; CDR3 length: 15; D gene: TRBD2; J gene: TRBJ2-7; V gene: TRBV10-3; clone size: few
CDR3 protein: CATSDLGRETGELFF; CDR3 DNA: TGTGCCACCAGTGATTTGGGACGAGAGACCGGGGAGCTGTTTTTT; CDR3 length: 15; D gene: .; J gene: TRBJ2-2; V gene: TRBV24-1; clone size: many
CDR3 protein: CASSLGAENTEAFF; CDR3 DNA: TGTGCCAGCAGTTTAGGGGCGGAGAACACTGAAGCTTTCTTT; CDR3 length: 14; D gene: .; J gene: TRBJ1-1; V gene: TRBV28; clone size: medium-sized
CDR3 protein: CASSYPPWGAGATEAFF; CDR3 DNA: TGTGCCAGCAGTTACCCTCCCTGGGGCGCGGGTGCCACTGAAGCTTTCTTT; CDR3 length: 17; D gene: .; J gene: TRBJ1-1; V gene: TRBV6-2/TRBV6-3; clone size: .
CDR3 protein: CASIPTGLNTEAFF; CDR3 DNA: TGTGCCAGCATCCCCACAGGGCTAAACACTGAAGCTTTCTTT; CDR3 length: 14; D gene: .; J gene: TRBJ1-1; V gene: TRBV6-1; clone size: few
CDR3 protein: CASSQTGMGNTGELFF; CDR3 DNA: TGCGCCAGCAGCCAAACCGGGATGGGCAACACCGGGGAGCTGTTTTTT; CDR3 length: 16; D gene: .; J gene: TRBJ2-2; V gene: TRBV4-1; clone size: medium-sized
CDR3 protein: CASSLGGQSTDTQYF; CDR3 DNA: TGCGCCAGCAGCTTGGGGGGACAGAGCACAGATACGCAGTATTTT; CDR3 length: 15; D gene: TRBD1; J gene: TRBJ2-3; V gene: TRBV5-1; clone size: many
CDR3 protein: CASSPGYTEAFF; CDR3 DNA: TGTGCCAGCAGTCCAGGTTACACTGAAGCTTTCTTT; CDR3 length: 12; D gene: .; J gene: TRBJ1-1; V gene: TRBV6-1; clone size: medium-sized
CDR3 protein: CASQAVGGSRDTQYF; CDR3 DNA: TGTGCCAGCCAAGCGGTCGGCGGAAGCCGAGATACGCAGTATTTT; CDR3 length: 15; D gene: .; J gene: TRBJ2-3; V gene: TRBV7-3; clone size: .
CDR3 protein: CASSAAPLPSYEQYF; CDR3 DNA: TGTGCCAGCAGCGCCGCACCACTACCATCCTACGAGCAGTACTTC; CDR3 length: 15; D gene: .; J gene: TRBJ2-7; V gene: TRBV9; clone size: many
CDR3 protein: CASSPLTGGNQPQHF; CDR3 DNA: TGTGCCAGCAGTCCCTTGACAGGGGGCAATCAGCCCCAGCATTTT; CDR3 length: 15; D gene: TRBD1; J gene: TRBJ1-5; V gene: TRBV6-1; clone size: medium-sized
CDR3 protein: CASSILPGEWSNQPQHF; CDR3 DNA: TGTGCCAGTAGTATCCTCCCAGGGGAATGGAGCAATCAGCCCCAGCATTTT; CDR3 length: 17; D gene: .; J gene: TRBJ1-5; V gene: TRBV19; clone size: many
CDR3 protein: CASSAPGLAGHNEQFF; CDR3 DNA: TGCGCCAGCAGTGCCCCGGGACTAGCGGGACACAATGAGCAGTTCTTC; CDR3 length: 16; D gene: TRBD2; J gene: TRBJ2-1; V gene: TRBV10-1; clone size: many
CDR3 protein: CASSFSGSPYEQYF; CDR3 DNA: TGCGCCAGCAGCTTTAGCGGGAGCCCCTACGAGCAGTACTTC; CDR3 length: 14; D gene: TRBD2; J gene: TRBJ2-7; V gene: TRBV5-1; clone size: many
CDR3 protein: CASSALAGGPTDTQYF; CDR3 DNA: TGTGCCAGCAGCGCCCTAGCGGGAGGGCCCACAGATACGCAGTATTTT; CDR3 length: 16; D gene: TRBD2; J gene: TRBJ2-3; V gene: TRBV11-2; clone size: many
CDR3 protein: CASSLTFRDEQYF; CDR3 DNA: TGTGCCAGCAGTCTGACATTCAGGGACGAGCAGTACTTC; CDR3 length: 13; D gene: .; J gene: TRBJ2-7; V gene: TRBV27; clone size: few
CDR3 protein: CASSPSPPGGYTF; CDR3 DNA: TGTGCCAGCAGTCCATCTCCCCCAGGGGGCTACACCTTC; CDR3 length: 13; D gene: .; J gene: TRBJ1-2; V gene: TRBV28; clone size: .
CDR3 protein: CASTVGGAGYEQYF; CDR3 DNA: TGCGCCAGCACCGTCGGAGGAGCGGGCTACGAGCAGTACTTC; CDR3 length: 14; D gene: .; J gene: TRBJ2-7; V gene: TRBV5-1; clone size: many
CDR3 protein: CASSLGPTGQLEKLFF; CDR3 DNA: TGCGCCAGCAGCTTGGGACCGACTGGACAGCTAGAAAAACTGTTTTTT; CDR3 length: 16; D gene: .; J gene: TRBJ1-4; V gene: TRBV5-1; clone size: .
CDR3 protein: CASSGGKGVSGANVLTF; CDR3 DNA: TGTGCCAGCAGTGGGGGAAAGGGGGTCTCTGGGGCCAACGTCCTGACTTTC; CDR3 length: 17; D gene: .; J gene: TRBJ2-6; V gene: TRBV6-4; clone size: medium-sized
CDR3 protein: CAWGRIQETQYF; CDR3 DNA: TGTGCCTGGGGACGGATCCAAGAGACCCAGTACTTC; CDR3 length: 12; D gene: .; J gene: TRBJ2-5; V gene: TRBV30; clone size: medium-sized
CDR3 protein: CASRNTGGQGFEAFF; CDR3 DNA: TGTGCCAGCAGAAATACAGGGGGCCAGGGATTCGAAGCTTTCTTT; CDR3 length: 15; D gene: TRBD1; J gene: TRBJ1-1; V gene: TRBV12-3/TRBV12-4; clone size: medium-sized
CDR3 protein: CASSPFRGDQPQHF; CDR3 DNA: TGTGCCAGCTCACCATTTCGGGGTGATCAGCCCCAGCATTTT; CDR3 length: 14; D gene: .; J gene: TRBJ1-5; V gene: TRBV18; clone size: many
CDR3 protein: CASSLSQEAKQYF; CDR3 DNA: TGTGCTAGCAGCTTGAGCCAGGAAGCAAAGCAGTACTTC; CDR3 length: 13; D gene: .; J gene: TRBJ2-7; V gene: TRBV7-7; clone size: .
CDR3 protein: CASTRGRGSPLHF; CDR3 DNA: TGTGCCAGCACCAGGGGGAGAGGATCACCCCTCCACTTT; CDR3 length: 13; D gene: TRBD1; J gene: TRBJ1-6; V gene: TRBV27; clone size: few
CDR3 protein: CASSLDRGPNTEAFF; CDR3 DNA: TGTGCCAGCAGCCTGGACAGGGGGCCGAACACTGAAGCTTTCTTT; CDR3 length: 15; D gene: TRBD1; J gene: TRBJ1-1; V gene: TRBV5-4; clone size: many
CDR3 protein: CASSLANEQFF; CDR3 DNA: TGTGCCAGCAGCTTAGCTAATGAGCAGTTCTTC; CDR3 length: 11; D gene: .; J gene: TRBJ2-1; V gene: TRBV7-3; clone size: many
CDR3 protein: CASSYFSASQAPLHF; CDR3 DNA: TGTGCCAGCAGTTACTTTTCGGCCTCTCAGGCACCCCTCCACTTT; CDR3 length: 15; D gene: .; J gene: TRBJ1-6; V gene: TRBV6-2/TRBV6-3; clone size: .
CDR3 protein: CASSSWTGGHEKLFF; CDR3 DNA: TGTGCCAGCAGTTCCTGGACAGGGGGGCATGAAAAACTGTTTTTT; CDR3 length: 15; D gene: TRBD1; J gene: TRBJ1-4; V gene: TRBV27; clone size: .
CDR3 protein: CASSLYRGHQPQHF; CDR3 DNA: TGTGCCAGCAGTTTATACAGGGGCCATCAGCCCCAGCATTTT; CDR3 length: 14; D gene: TRBD1; J gene: TRBJ1-5; V gene: TRBV27; clone size: few
CDR3 protein: CSARDPSGSTDTQYF; CDR3 DNA: TGCAGTGCTAGAGATCCTAGCGGGAGCACAGATACGCAGTATTTT; CDR3 length: 15; D gene: TRBD2; J gene: TRBJ2-3; V gene: TRBV20-1; clone size: many
CDR3 protein: CASSSATGRTGELFF; CDR3 DNA: TGTGCCAGCAGCTCGGCGACAGGGAGGACCGGGGAGCTGTTTTTT; CDR3 length: 15; D gene: .; J gene: TRBJ2-2; V gene: TRBV7-3; clone size: many
CDR3 protein: CASSETINVVYNEQFF; CDR3 DNA: TGTGCCAGCAGTGAGACTATTAATGTCGTCTACAATGAGCAGTTCTTC; CDR3 length: 16; D gene: .; J gene: TRBJ2-1; V gene: TRBV6-1; clone size: .
CDR3 protein: CASSIGYEQYF; CDR3 DNA: TGTGCCAGTAGTATCGGGTACGAGCAGTACTTC; CDR3 length: 11; D gene: .; J gene: TRBJ2-7; V gene: TRBV19; clone size: medium-sized
CDR3 protein: CSVGGATSGTQYF; CDR3 DNA: TGCAGCGTTGGGGGGGCCACCTCAGGGACCCAGTACTTC; CDR3 length: 13; D gene: .; J gene: TRBJ2-5; V gene: TRBV29-1; clone size: many
CDR3 protein: CASSRQGETQYF; CDR3 DNA: TGTGCCAGCAGCCGACAGGGGGAGACCCAGTACTTC; CDR3 length: 12; D gene: TRBD1; J gene: TRBJ2-5; V gene: TRBV4-2; clone size: many
CDR3 protein: CASSLNNFWVGYEQYF; CDR3 DNA: TGTGCCAGCAGCTTAAACAATTTTTGGGTCGGGTACGAGCAGTACTTC; CDR3 length: 16; D gene: .; J gene: TRBJ2-7; V gene: TRBV11-2; clone size: many